The 2 T cell receptor beta chains below all came from one sample that was sequenced in a study of control samples from healthy donors and cancer patients. Assay: immunoSEQ multiplex PCR; the TCRdb copy retains only in-frame clones and omits some. In the table there are more than 100,000 clones, 75% to 95% of which are singletons. Sequencing was done on a sample of blood. The receptor set was obtained from a man aged 18 to 35 in good health.

The chain uses TRBV11-2 and TRBJ1-3; D might be TRBD1 (6 bases). The V gene's germline CDR1 is SGHAT and CDR2 FQNNGV. V was cut by 8 bases and J by 0 bases, with 11 bases left in between. The length of the CDR3 is 14 residues. The DNA of the CDR3 is TGTGCCAGCCGGACAGTAAGCTCTGGAAACACCATATATTTT. Translation: CASRTVSSGNTIYF.

In this sample, this clone turned up once. The gene calls are TRBV19 and TRBJ1-3, with 9 bases aligning to TRBD1. The trim removed 10 bases at V and 3 bases at J, leaving 10 bases unmatched. The germline CDR1 and CDR2 sequences are LNHDA and SQIVND (reference sequence). The CDR3 totals 15 residues. This chain's CDR3 is CATRTGDFLGNTIYF. CDR3 sequence (DNA): TGTGCCACCCGGACAGGGGATTTTCTTGGAAACACCATATATTTT.